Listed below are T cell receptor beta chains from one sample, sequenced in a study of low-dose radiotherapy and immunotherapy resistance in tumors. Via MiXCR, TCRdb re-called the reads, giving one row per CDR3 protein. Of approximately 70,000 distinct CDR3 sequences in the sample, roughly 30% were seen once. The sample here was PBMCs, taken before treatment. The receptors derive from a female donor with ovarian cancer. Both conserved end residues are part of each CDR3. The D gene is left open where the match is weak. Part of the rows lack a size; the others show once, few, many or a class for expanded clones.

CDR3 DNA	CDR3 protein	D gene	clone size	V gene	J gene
TGCGCCAGCAGCTTGGACCCTAGCACAGATACGCAGTATTTT	CASSLDPSTDTQYF	NA	many	TRBV5-1	TRBJ2-3
TGCAGTGCCCCAAAGGGAGGGGTCCCCAACTCACAAGAGACCCAGTACTTC	CSAPKGGVPNSQETQYF	TRBD2	many	TRBV20-1	TRBJ2-5
TGCAGCGTTCGGTCACAGGGGGCCAGCGAGCAGTACTTC	CSVRSQGASEQYF	TRBD1	many	TRBV29-1	TRBJ2-7
TGCGCCAGCAGCTTGACAGCAGGTCAGCCCCAGCATTTT	CASSLTAGQPQHF	NA	NA	TRBV5-1	TRBJ1-5
TGTGCCAGCAGCCCCGTTCTCCAGGGTGGCTACACCTTC	CASSPVLQGGYTF	NA	NA	TRBV9	TRBJ1-2
TGTGCCACCAGTGAGCGGGACAGGGGTCCCCTCGGTGAGCAGTTCTTC	CATSERDRGPLGEQFF	TRBD1	many	TRBV24-1	TRBJ2-1
TGTGCCAGCAGTTTCCCCAGGACTAGCGTCTACGAGCAGTACTTC	CASSFPRTSVYEQYF	TRBD2	many	TRBV28	TRBJ2-7
TGTGCCAGCAGTCAGGGCCTCTATGGCTACACCTTC	CASSQGLYGYTF	NA	many	TRBV6-2/TRBV6-3	TRBJ1-2
TGCGCCAGCAGCCCTCAGAGGACTAGCGGGATCTACAATGAGCAGTTCTTC	CASSPQRTSGIYNEQFF	TRBD2	NA	TRBV5-1	TRBJ2-1
TGTGCCAGCAGGGGCCCGGCGGGGAAGGGACCTGAAGCTTTCTTT	CASRGPAGKGPEAFF	NA	NA	TRBV28	TRBJ1-1
TGTGCCACCAGTGACCGTACTAGCGGGAGGGGCACAGATACGCAGTATTTT	CATSDRTSGRGTDTQYF	TRBD2	NA	TRBV24-1	TRBJ2-3
TGTGCCAGCAGCCCCCGGACAGGGCGGTTGAACACTGAAGCTTTCTTT	CASSPRTGRLNTEAFF	TRBD1	NA	TRBV7-9	TRBJ1-1
TGTGCCAGCAGTTTCTCCGGGGGCGCGGGCAATCAGCCCCAGCATTTT	CASSFSGGAGNQPQHF	NA	many	TRBV12-3/TRBV12-4	TRBJ1-5
TGCAGTGCTAGAGGCACGGGAGCGGGGTACGAGCAGTACTTC	CSARGTGAGYEQYF	TRBD2	many	TRBV20-1	TRBJ2-7
TGTGCCAGCACCATCGGACCACATGTCTACGAGCAGTACTTC	CASTIGPHVYEQYF	NA	many	TRBV7-8	TRBJ2-7
TGCAGTGCTAGGGCACGAAGCACAGATACGCAGTATTTT	CSARARSTDTQYF	NA	many	TRBV20-1	TRBJ2-3
TGTGCCAGCAGCTTAGGGGGCAATGGATTAAACACTGAAGCTTTCTTT	CASSLGGNGLNTEAFF	NA	many	TRBV7-9	TRBJ1-1
TGCAGTGCTAGAGCCGAACAGAGCTCTGGAAACACCATATATTTT	CSARAEQSSGNTIYF	NA	many	TRBV20-1	TRBJ1-3
TGTGCCAGCGGGCCTAGCGGGAGCTGGGGTGGTGAGCAGTTCTTC	CASGPSGSWGGEQFF	TRBD2	NA	TRBV14	TRBJ2-1
TGTGCCAGCAGCTTAGGGATTAGCGGGAGTACTTCCTACGAGCAGTACTTC	CASSLGISGSTSYEQYF	TRBD2	many	TRBV7-2	TRBJ2-7
TGTGCCAGCAGCTTCACAAAGAACACTGAAGCTTTCTTT	CASSFTKNTEAFF	NA	NA	TRBV7-6	TRBJ1-1
TGTGCCAGCAGCCAGACACCCTCTGGAAACACCATATATTTT	CASSQTPSGNTIYF	NA	few	TRBV6-1	TRBJ1-3
TGTGCCAGCAGTTTGTTTGGCGGACTTAACACCGGGGAGCTGTTTTTT	CASSLFGGLNTGELFF	NA	many	TRBV27	TRBJ2-2
TGCGCCAGCAGCCCGTTAGGAGCGGAGAACACTGAAGCTTTCTTT	CASSPLGAENTEAFF	NA	NA	TRBV5-1	TRBJ1-1
TGTGCCAGCAGCCCCGGGACTACCCTATACAATGAGCAGTTCTTC	CASSPGTTLYNEQFF	TRBD2	medium-sized	TRBV5-8	TRBJ2-1
TGTGCCAGCAGCTTATGGTCTAGCACAGATACGCAGTATTTT	CASSLWSSTDTQYF	NA	many	TRBV7-2	TRBJ2-3
TGTGCCAGCAGTTCATCGGGACTACCCTCCTACGAGCAGTACTTC	CASSSSGLPSYEQYF	TRBD2	many	TRBV11-1	TRBJ2-7
TGCAGTGCTACCCTCGCGGGGACCGGGTACGAGCAGTACTTC	CSATLAGTGYEQYF	NA	few	TRBV20-1	TRBJ2-7
TGTGCCTGGAGTGAGCCCAAACCGAATAGCAATCAGCCCCAGCATTTT	CAWSEPKPNSNQPQHF	NA	NA	TRBV30	TRBJ1-5
TGTGCCAGCAGTTACGGACTAGCCCTATACAATGAGCAGTTCTTC	CASSYGLALYNEQFF	TRBD2	few	TRBV6-2/TRBV6-3	TRBJ2-1
NA	CASNPGQGVPGSCFF	NA	many	TRBV12-3/TRBV12-4	TRBJ2-2
TGCGCCAGCAGCCCAGCAGGGGGGAAAAACATTCAGTACTTC	CASSPAGGKNIQYF	NA	NA	TRBV5-1	TRBJ2-4
TGTGCCAGCAGTTGGGGGCGCGAAAAACTGTTTTTT	CASSWGREKLFF	NA	NA	TRBV28	TRBJ1-4
TGTGCCAGCAGCGTAGCTACGAGGGGACAGAGGACCTACAATGAGCAGTTCTTC	CASSVATRGQRTYNEQFF	TRBD1	NA	TRBV9	TRBJ2-1
TGTGCCAGCGTCCCCGTTCGCGGGGGGACCTCCTACAATGAGCAGTTCTTC	CASVPVRGGTSYNEQFF	TRBD2	many	TRBV28	TRBJ2-1
TGTGCCAGCAGCCTGACAGGGACGAAGACCCAGTACTTC	CASSLTGTKTQYF	TRBD1	many	TRBV28	TRBJ2-5
TGTGCCACCAGTGATCCGGGCAGGGGAGAGACCCAGTACTTC	CATSDPGRGETQYF	NA	many	TRBV24-1	TRBJ2-5
TGTGCCAGCAGCGTGTCTGGCTCTTTACACAATGAGCAGTTCTTC	CASSVSGSLHNEQFF	NA	NA	TRBV9	TRBJ2-1
TGTGCCAGCAGCCCCGGGACAGGGGGCGCAGGTGGGGCCAACGTCCTGACTTTC	CASSPGTGGAGGANVLTF	TRBD1	many	TRBV7-6	TRBJ2-6
TGTGCCAGCTCATCGGGACGCCCGACCCAGTACTTC	CASSSGRPTQYF	NA	many	TRBV18	TRBJ2-5
TGTGCCAGCAGCTTGGAATTTTTCGAGAATTCACCCCTCCACTTT	CASSLEFFENSPLHF	NA	NA	TRBV5-5	TRBJ1-6